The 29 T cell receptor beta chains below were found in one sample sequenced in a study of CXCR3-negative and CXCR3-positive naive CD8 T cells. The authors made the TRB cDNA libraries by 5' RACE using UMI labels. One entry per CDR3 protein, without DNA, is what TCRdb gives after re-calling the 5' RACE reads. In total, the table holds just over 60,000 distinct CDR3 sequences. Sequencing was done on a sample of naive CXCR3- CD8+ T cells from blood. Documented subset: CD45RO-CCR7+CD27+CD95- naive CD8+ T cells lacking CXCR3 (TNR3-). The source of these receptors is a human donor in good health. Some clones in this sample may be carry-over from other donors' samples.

The CDR3 sequence is CASSQARTGGVRDYGYTF. The rearrangement links TRBV4-2 to TRBJ1-2; TCRdb designates TRBD1, a call that cannot be tested without DNA. CDR1 and CDR2 from the germline V gene are LGHNA and YNFKEQ. This CDR3 has 18 residues.

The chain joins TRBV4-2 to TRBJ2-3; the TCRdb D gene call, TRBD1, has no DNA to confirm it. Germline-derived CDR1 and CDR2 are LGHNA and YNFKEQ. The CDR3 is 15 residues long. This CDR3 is CASSQEDPAPNTQYF.

CDR3 residues: CSVEEGGPGNEQFF. The rearrangement joins TRBV29-1 to TRBJ2-1; lacking DNA, the TRBD1 call made by TCRdb goes unchecked. Germline V gene sequence: CDR1 SQVTM, CDR2 ANQGSEA. The CDR3 is made up of 14 amino acids.

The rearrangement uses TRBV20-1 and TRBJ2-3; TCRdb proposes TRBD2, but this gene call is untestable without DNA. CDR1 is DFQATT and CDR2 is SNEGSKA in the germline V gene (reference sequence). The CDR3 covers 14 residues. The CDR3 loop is CSAPPGLAVDTQYF.

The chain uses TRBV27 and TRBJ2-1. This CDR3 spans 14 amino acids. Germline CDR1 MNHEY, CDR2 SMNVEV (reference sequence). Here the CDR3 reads CASTPQSSYNEQFF.

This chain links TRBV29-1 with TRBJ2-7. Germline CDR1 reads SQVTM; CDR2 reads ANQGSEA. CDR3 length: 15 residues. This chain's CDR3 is CSVEDLVGGSSEQYF.

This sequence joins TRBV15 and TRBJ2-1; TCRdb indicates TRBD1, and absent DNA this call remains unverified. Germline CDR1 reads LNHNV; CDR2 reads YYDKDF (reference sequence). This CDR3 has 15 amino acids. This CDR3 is CATSRLMGHSDEQFF.

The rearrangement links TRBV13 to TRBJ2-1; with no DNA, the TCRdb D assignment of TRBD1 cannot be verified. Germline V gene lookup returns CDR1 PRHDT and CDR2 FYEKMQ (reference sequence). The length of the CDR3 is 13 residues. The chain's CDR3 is CASSTRTVNEQFF.

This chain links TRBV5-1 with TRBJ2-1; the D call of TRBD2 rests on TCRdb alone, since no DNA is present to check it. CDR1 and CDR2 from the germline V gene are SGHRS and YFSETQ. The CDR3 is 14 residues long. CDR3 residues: CASMPGLADNEQFF.

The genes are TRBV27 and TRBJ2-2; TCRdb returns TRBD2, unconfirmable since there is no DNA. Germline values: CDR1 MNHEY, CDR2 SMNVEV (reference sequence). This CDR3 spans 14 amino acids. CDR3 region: CASSRTTYTGELFF.

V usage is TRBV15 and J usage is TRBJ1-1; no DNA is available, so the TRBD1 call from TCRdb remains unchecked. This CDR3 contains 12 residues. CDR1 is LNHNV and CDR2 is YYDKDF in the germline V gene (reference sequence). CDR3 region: CATRTGPTEAFF.

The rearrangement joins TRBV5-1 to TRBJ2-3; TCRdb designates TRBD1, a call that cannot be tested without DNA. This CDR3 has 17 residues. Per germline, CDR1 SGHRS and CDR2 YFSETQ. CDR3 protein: CASSFTLTGLGTDTQYF.

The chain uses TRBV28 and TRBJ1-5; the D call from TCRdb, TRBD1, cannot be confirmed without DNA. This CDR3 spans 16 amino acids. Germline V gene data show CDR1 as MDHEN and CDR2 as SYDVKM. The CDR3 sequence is CASSSFGRGNNQPQHF.

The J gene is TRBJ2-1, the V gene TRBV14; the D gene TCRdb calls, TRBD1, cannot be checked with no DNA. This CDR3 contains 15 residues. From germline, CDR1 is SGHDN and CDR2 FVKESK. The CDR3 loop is CASSQSLAGGNEQFF.

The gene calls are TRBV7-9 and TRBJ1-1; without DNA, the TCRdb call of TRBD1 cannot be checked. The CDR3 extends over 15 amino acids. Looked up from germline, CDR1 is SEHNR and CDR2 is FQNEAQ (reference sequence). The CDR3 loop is CASSATQGVVTEAFF.

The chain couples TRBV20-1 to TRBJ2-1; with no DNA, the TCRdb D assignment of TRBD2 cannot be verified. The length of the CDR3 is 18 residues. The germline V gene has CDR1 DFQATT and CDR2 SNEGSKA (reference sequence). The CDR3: CSGRPGLAGGKSYNEQFF.

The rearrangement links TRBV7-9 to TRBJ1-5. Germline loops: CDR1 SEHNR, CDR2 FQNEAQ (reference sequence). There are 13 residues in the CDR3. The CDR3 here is CASSLSGGQPQHF.

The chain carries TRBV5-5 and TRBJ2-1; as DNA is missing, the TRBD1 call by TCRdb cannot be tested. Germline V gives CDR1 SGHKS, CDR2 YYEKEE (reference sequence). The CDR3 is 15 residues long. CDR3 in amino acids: CASSSSRGAYNEQFF.

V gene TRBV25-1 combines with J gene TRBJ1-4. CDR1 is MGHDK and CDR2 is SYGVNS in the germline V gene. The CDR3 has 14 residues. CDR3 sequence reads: CASSDYSSNEKLFF.

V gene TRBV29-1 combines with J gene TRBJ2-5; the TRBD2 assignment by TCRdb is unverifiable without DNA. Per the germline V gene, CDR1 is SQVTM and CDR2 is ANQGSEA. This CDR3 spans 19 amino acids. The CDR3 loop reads CSVEGGARRLAGVGETQYF. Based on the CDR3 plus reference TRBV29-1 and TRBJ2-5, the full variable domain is SAVISQKPSRDICQRGTSLTIQCQVDSQVTMMFWYRQQPGQSLTLIATANQGSEATYESGFVIDKFPISRPNLTFSTLTVSNMSPEDSSIYLCSVEGGARRLAGVGETQYFGPGTRLLVL.

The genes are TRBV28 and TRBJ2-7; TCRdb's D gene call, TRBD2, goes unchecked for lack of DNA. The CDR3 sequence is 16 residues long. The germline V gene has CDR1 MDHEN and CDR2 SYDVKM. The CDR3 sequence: CASSFPGGILSYEQYF.

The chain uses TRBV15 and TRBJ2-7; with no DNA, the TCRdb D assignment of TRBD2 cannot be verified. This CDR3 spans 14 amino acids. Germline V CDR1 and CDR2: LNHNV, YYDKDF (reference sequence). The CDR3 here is CATSRTGRVDEQYF.

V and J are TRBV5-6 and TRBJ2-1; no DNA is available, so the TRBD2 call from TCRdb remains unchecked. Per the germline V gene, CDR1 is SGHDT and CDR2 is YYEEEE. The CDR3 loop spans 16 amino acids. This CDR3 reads CASSVLRSGSLDEQFF.

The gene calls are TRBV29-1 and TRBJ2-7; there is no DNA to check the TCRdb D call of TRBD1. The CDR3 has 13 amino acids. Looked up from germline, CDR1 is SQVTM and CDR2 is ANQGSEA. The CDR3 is CSHKQGHDYEQYF.

The CDR3: CASSQRDHPGQGVTDTQYF. This chain connects TRBV4-1 to TRBJ2-3; TCRdb outputs TRBD1, but without DNA this stays unchecked. From germline, CDR1 is MGHRA and CDR2 YSYEKL. This CDR3 spans 19 amino acids.

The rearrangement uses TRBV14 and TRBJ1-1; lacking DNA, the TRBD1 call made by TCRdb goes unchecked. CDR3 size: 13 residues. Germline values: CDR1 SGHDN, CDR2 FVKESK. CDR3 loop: CASRPTVNTEAFF.

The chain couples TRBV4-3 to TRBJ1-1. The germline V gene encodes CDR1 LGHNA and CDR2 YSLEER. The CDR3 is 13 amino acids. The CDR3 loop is CASSQGWNTEAFF.

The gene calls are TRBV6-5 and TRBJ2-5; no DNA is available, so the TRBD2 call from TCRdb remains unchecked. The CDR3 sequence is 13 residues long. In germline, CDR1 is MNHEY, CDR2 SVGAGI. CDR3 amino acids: CASSPSLRETQYF.

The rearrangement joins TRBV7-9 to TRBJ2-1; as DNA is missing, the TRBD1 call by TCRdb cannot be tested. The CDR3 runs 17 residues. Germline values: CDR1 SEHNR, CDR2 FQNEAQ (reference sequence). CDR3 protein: CASSLSGTGGDYNEQFF. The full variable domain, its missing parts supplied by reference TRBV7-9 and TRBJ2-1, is DTGVSQNPRHKITKRGQNVTFRCDPISEHNRLYWYRQTLGQGPEFLTYFQNEAQLEKSRLLSDRFSAERPKGSFSTLEIQRTEQGDSAMYLCASSLSGTGGDYNEQFFGPGTRLTVL.